The source of this T cell receptor (beta chain) is a study of blood T cell repertoires in COVID-19. Trimming pared 10 bases from V and 4 bases from J, leaving 26 bases between. The CDR3 loop spans 16 amino acids. Germline CDR1 is SGHDT and CDR2 is YYEEEE. As processed by the authors: Quantification of nucleated cells was approximated via reference gene primer amplification. The table came from immunoSEQ multiplex PCR; TCRdb's copy has only in-frame clones and leaves some out. That table gives V, J and clone size, and the DNA gave D and trimming. The sample lists about 180,000 clones; approximately 86% were seen once.

The TCR originated in a man between 45 and 60 years old with active or convalescent COVID-19. The sequenced sample consisted of peripheral blood. This chain connects TRBV5-6 to TRBJ1-2, with no clear D. The CDR3 is CAALGLTSKEGYGYTF. CDR3 bases: TGTGCCGCACTAGGGCTTACGTCGAAAGAGGGCTATGGCTACACCTTC. Combining the CDR3 with reference TRBV5-6 and TRBJ1-2 gives the whole variable domain DAGVTQSPTHLIKTRGQQVTLRCSPKSGHDTVSWYQQALGQGPQFIFQYYEEEERQRGNFPDRFSGHQFPNYSSELNVNALLLGDSALYLCAALGLTSKEGYGYTFGSGTRLTVV.